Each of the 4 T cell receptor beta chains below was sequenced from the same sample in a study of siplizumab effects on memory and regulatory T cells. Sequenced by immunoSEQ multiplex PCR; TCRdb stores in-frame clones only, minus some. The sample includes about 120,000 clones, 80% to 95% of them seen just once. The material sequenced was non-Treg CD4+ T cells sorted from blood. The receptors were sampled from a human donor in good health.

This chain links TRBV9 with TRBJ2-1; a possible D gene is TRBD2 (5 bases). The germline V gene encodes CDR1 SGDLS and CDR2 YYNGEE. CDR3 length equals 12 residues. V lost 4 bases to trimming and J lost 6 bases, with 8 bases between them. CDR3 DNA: TGTGCCAGCAGCCTCGAGGGCAATGAGCAGTTCTTC. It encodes CASSLEGNEQFF.

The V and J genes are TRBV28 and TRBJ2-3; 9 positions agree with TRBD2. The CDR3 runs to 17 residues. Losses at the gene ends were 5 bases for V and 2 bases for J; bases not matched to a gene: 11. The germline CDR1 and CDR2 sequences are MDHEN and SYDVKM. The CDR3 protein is CASSRRAGGRVTDTQYF. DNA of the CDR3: TGTGCCAGCAGTCGACGAGCGGGGGGCCGGGTCACAGATACGCAGTATTTT. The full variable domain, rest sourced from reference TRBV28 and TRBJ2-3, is DVKVTQSSRYLVKRTGEKVFLECVQDMDHENMFWYRQDPGLGLRLIYFSYDVKMKEKGDIPEGYSVSREKKERFSLILESASTNQTSMYLCASSRRAGGRVTDTQYFGPGTRLTVL.

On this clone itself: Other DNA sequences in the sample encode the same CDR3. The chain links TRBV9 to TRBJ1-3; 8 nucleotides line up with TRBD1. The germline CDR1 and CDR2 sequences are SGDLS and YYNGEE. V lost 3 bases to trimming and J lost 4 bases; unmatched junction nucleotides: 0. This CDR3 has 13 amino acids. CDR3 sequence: CASSGTGGNTIYF. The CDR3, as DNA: TGTGCCAGCAGCGGGACAGGGGGAAACACCATATATTTT.

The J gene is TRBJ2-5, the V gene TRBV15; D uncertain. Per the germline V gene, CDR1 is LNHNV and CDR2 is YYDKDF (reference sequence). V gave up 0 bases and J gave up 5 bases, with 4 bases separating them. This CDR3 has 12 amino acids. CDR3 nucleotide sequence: TGTGCCACCAGCAGAGATCAGGAGACCCAGTACTTC. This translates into CATSRDQETQYF.